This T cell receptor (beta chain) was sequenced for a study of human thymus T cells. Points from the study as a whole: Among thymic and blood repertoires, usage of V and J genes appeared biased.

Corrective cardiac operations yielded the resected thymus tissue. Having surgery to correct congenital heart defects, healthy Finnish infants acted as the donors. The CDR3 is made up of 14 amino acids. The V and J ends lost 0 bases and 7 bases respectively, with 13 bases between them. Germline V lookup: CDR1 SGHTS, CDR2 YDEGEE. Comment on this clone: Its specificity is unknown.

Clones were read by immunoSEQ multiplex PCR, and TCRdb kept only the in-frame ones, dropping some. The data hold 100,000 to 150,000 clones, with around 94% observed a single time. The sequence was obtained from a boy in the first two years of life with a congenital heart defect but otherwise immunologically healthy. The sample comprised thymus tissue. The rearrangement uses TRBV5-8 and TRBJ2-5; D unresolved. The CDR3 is CASSLGAAPGTQYF. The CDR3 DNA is TGTGCCAGCAGCTTGGGGGCCGCCCCAGGGACCCAGTACTTC.